The 9 T cell receptor beta chains below all came from one sample that was sequenced in a study of CD8+CD57+ T cells in acquired aplastic anemia. Genomic DNA, serving as template, underwent TCR beta VDJ and CDR3 profiling. TCRdb analysed the reads with MiXCR anew, one entry per CDR3 protein. Among 150,000 to 200,000 distinct CDR3 sequences, 40% to 55% were seen once, and the ten largest hold under 1.2%. Before being chosen for sequencing, patients had shown CD8+CD57+ cell expansion by flow cytometry. Sequencing was performed on sorted CD4+, CD8+, or CD8+CD57+ T cells (not recorded which) from PBMCs. These receptors originate from a human donor with aplastic anemia.

This clonotype was detected a few times. At one end the junction does not follow the germline gene, possibly because of a read error. The chain carries TRBV7-9 and TRBJ1-5, with 7 bases that match TRBD1. Germline V CDR1 and CDR2: SEHNR, FQNEAQ (reference sequence). CDR3 length equals 13 residues. CDR3 DNA: TGCGCCAGCAGCCGGGACAGCGGACAGCCCCAGCATTTT. It encodes CASSRDSGQPQHF.

The chain has TRBV20-1 and TRBJ2-3; 10 nucleotides line up with TRBD2. Germline CDR1 reads DFQATT; CDR2 reads SNEGSKA (reference sequence). The junction had 8 bases not matched to a gene; V was cut back by 4 bases and J by 4 bases. The CDR3 consists of 15 residues. This chain's CDR3 is CSAKPSGRLSDTQYF. CDR3 DNA: TGCAGTGCTAAGCCTAGCGGGAGATTATCAGATACGCAGTATTTT.

The count of this clonotype is one. A junction boundary mismatches the germline segment, possibly from a read error. This chain connects TRBV2 to TRBJ1-1; D is unclear. The germline V gene encodes CDR1 SNHLY and CDR2 FYNNEI. The CDR3 length is 9 residues. CDR3 region: CASRQTGIF. The CDR3 DNA reads TGTGCCAGCAGACAGACCGGGATCTTT.

The chain recombines TRBV20-1 with TRBJ1-6, with 7 bases aligning to TRBD1. The CDR3 has 13 residues. The trim removed 6 bases at V and 8 bases at J, leaving 7 bases unmatched. The germline V gene encodes CDR1 DFQATT and CDR2 SNEGSKA (reference sequence). CDR3 in amino acids: CSASGTADSPLHF. The CDR3 DNA sequence: TGCAGTGCCAGCGGGACAGCCGATTCACCCCTCCACTTT.

This clonotype occurred a few times. J is TRBJ1-1 and V is TRBV20-1; perhaps TRBD1 as D (6 bases). This CDR3 is built from 11 residues. CDR1 and CDR2 from the germline V gene are DFQATT and SNEGSKA (reference sequence). The ends were cut back, 6 bases at V and 7 bases at J, with 12 bases in the middle. This chain's CDR3 is CSAGAGLEAFF. CDR3 in DNA: TGCAGTGCGGGGGCGGGACTTGAAGCTTTCTTT.

V gene TRBV6-1 combines with J gene TRBJ1-6, with D possibly matching TRBD1 (5 bases). The CDR3 is 15 amino acids. The V end was cut by 6 bases, the J end by 6 bases, with 15 bases between. Germline V gene data show CDR1 as MNHNS and CDR2 as SASEGT. The CDR3 sequence is CASSPVRAPNSPLHF. DNA for the CDR3: TGTGCCAGCAGCCCTGTCAGGGCTCCTAATTCACCCCTCCACTTT.

A note on this clonotype: This may be a read error, as it is one base from a much larger clone. The chain couples TRBV6-1 to TRBJ1-3; D might be TRBD1 (6 bases). Per the germline V gene, CDR1 is MNHNS and CDR2 is SASEGT. Between the trimmed V and J ends, which lost 5 bases and 1 base, there was a span of 12 bases. The CDR3 has 15 residues. The CDR3 loop is CASSPRQASGNTIYF. CDR3 nucleotides: TGTGCCAGCAGTCCCAGACAGGCTTCTGGAAACACCATATATTTT.

This clonotype has a count of ten or more. The chain combines TRBV20-1 with TRBJ1-1; D call uncertain. Germline loops: CDR1 DFQATT, CDR2 SNEGSKA (reference sequence). V was shortened by 3 bases and J by 4 bases, with 12 bases between the two germline ends. The length of the CDR3 is 13 residues. CDR3 protein: CSARAAFGTEAFF. In DNA form, the CDR3 reads TGCAGTGCTAGGGCCGCGTTTGGCACTGAAGCTTTCTTT.

About this clonotype: Being one base from a much bigger clone, this may be a read error. The chain has TRBV12-3 or TRBV12-4 and TRBJ2-7; TRBD1 matches 8 bases. This CDR3 contains 18 residues. Germline trimming cut 6 bases from V and 1 base from J; bases unmatched to any gene: 17. The CDR3, as DNA: TGTGCCAGCAGCCCCGGACAGGGTCCATCCCCATGGTCCTACGAGCAGTACTTC. Encoded protein: CASSPGQGPSPWSYEQYF.